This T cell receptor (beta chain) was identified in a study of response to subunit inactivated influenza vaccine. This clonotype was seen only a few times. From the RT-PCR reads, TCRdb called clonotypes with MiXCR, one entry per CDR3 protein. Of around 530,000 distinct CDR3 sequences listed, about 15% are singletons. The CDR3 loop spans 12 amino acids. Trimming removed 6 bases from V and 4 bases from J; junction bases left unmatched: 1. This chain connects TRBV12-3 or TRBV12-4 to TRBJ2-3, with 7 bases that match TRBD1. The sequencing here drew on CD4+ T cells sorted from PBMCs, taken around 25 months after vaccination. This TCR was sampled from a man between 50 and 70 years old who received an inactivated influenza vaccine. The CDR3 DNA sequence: TGTGCCAGCAGCACAGGGGCAGATACGCAGTATTTT. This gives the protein CASSTGADTQYF.